Shown below are 2 T cell receptor beta chains from a single sample sequenced in a study of CD4 and CD8 cells across lung adenocarcinoma regions. TCRdb processed the PCR reads anew with MiXCR; each CDR3 protein has one entry. The sample includes fewer than 7,000 distinct CDR3 sequences, less than 55% of them seen just once. Specimen: CD4+ T cells from the center of a lung tumor. The receptors stem from a female donor with lung adenocarcinoma. The CD4 and CD8 labels of this study may be unreliable.

A remark on this clonotype: The CDR3 ends on some other residue instead of the conserved phenylalanine or tryptophan, so this is likely a read error. Because the CDR3's place on the DNA is in doubt, the DNA is left out and the CDR3 is given as listed by TCRdb. V usage is TRBV6-1 and J usage is TRBJ2-4; the table's D call, TRBD2, was not checked against the DNA. With termini counted, the CDR3 has 8 amino acids. Germline V gene sequence: CDR1 MNHNS, CDR2 SASEGT. CDR3 in amino acids: CASSESSG.

This sequence joins TRBV5-8 and TRBJ2-1; the D gene is possibly TRBD2 (6 bases). V shed 3 bases and J shed 8 bases, with 18 bases lying between them. The CDR3 has 15 amino acids. Looked up from germline, CDR1 is SGHTS and CDR2 is YDEGEE. This CDR3 reads CASSSGSHPGYEQFF. The CDR3 DNA follows: TGTGCCAGCAGCTCCGGGAGTCACCCGGGGTATGAGCAGTTCTTC.